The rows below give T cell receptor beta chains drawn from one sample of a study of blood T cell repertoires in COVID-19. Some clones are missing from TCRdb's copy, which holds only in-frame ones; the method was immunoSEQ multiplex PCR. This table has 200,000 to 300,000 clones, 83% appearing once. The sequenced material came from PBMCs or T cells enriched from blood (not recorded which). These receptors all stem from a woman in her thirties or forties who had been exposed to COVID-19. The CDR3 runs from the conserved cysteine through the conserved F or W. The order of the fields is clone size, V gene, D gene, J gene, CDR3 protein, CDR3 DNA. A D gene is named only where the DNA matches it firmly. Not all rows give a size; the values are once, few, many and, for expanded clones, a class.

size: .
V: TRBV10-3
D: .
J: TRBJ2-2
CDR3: CAISETRPETGELFF
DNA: TGTGCCATCAGTGAGACCCGCCCGGAGACCGGGGAGCTGTTTTTT

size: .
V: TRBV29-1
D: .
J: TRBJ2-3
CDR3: CSVEDGGWNTDTQYF
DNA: TGCAGCGTTGAAGATGGGGGCTGGAACACAGATACGCAGTATTTT

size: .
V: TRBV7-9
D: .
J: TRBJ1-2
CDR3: CASSLDNLPYGYTF
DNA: TGTGCCAGCAGCTTAGACAATCTCCCCTATGGCTACACCTTC

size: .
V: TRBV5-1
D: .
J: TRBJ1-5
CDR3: CASSFNGNQPQHF
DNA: TGCGCCAGCAGCTTTAATGGCAATCAGCCCCAGCATTTT

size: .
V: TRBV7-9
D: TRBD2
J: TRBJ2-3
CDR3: CASSRAGLAGTTDTQYF
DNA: TGTGCCAGCAGCCGCGCCGGACTAGCGGGGACCACAGATACGCAGTATTTT

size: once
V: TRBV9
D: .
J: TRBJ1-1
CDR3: CASSVGVGTEAFF
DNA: TGTGCCAGCAGCGTAGGGGTCGGGACTGAAGCTTTCTTT

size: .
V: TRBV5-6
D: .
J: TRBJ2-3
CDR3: CASRNQKISTDTQYF
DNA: TGTGCCAGCAGGAACCAGAAAATTAGCACAGATACGCAGTATTTT

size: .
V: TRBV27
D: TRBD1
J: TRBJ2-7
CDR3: CASVDGDRSTRQYF
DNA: TGTGCCAGCGTGGATGGGGACAGGTCCACGAGGCAGTACTTC

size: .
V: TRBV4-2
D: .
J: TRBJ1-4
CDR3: CASSQVSRGANEKLFF
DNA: TGTGCCAGCAGCCAGGTTTCCAGGGGAGCTAATGAAAAACTGTTTTTT

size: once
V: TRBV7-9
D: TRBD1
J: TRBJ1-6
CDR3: CASSPRGTSSYNSPLHF
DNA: TGTGCCAGCAGCCCCAGGGGGACAAGCTCCTATAATTCACCCCTCCACTTT

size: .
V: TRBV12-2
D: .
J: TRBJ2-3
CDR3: CASRSYLAGGRDTQYF
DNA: TGTGCAAGTCGCTCATACCTAGCGGGGGGCCGCGATACGCAGTATTTT

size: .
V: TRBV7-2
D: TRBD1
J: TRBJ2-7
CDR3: CASSFTGGVAYEQYF
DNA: TGTGCCAGCAGCTTTACAGGGGGCGTTGCATACGAGCAGTACTTC

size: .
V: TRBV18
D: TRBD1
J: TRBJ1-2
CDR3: CASSPSSGGDVYGYTF
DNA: TGTGCCAGCTCACCATCCTCAGGGGGCGATGTCTATGGCTACACCTTC

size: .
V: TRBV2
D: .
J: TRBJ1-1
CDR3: CASHTTAGTEAFF
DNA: TGTGCCAGTCACACCACGGCGGGCACTGAAGCTTTCTTT

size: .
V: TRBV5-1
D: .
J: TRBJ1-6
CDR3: CASSLEKAGDSPLHF
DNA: TGCGCCAGCAGCTTGGAAAAGGCCGGGGATTCACCCCTCCACTTT

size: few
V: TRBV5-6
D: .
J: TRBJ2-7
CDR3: CASSLDGELYEQYF
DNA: TGTGCCAGCAGCTTGGACGGGGAACTATACGAGCAGTACTTC

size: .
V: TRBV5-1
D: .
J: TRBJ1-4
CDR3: CASIPPITADSGDEKLFF
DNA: TGCGCCAGCATCCCCCCCATAACCGCCGACAGTGGAGACGAAAAACTGTTTTTT

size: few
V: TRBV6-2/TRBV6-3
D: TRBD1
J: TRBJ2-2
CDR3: CASSYPGQGGDGELFF
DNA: TGTGCCAGCAGCTATCCGGGACAGGGTGGGGACGGGGAGCTGTTTTTT

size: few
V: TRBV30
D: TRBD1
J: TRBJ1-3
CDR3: CAWATGEISGNTIYF
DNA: TGTGCCTGGGCTACAGGGGAGATCTCTGGAAACACCATATATTTT

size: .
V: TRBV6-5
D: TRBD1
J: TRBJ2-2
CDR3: CASSPTGGITGELFF
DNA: TGTGCCAGCAGCCCGACAGGGGGGATCACCGGGGAGCTGTTTTTT

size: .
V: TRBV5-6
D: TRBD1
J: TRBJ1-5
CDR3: CASSGNRGGQPQHF
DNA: TGTGCCAGCAGCGGAAACAGGGGGGGTCAGCCCCAGCATTTT

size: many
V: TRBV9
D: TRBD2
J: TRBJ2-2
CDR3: CASSSGELNTGELFF
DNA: TGTGCCAGCAGTAGCGGGGAACTTAACACCGGGGAGCTGTTTTTT

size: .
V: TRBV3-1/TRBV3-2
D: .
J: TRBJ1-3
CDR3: CASSSLAAGSGNTIYF
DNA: TGTGCCAGCAGTTCCTTAGCGGCCGGCTCTGGAAACACCATATATTTT

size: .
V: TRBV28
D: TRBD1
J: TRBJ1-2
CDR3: CASRYRGTPNYGYTF
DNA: TGTGCCAGCAGGTACAGGGGGACCCCTAACTATGGCTACACCTTC

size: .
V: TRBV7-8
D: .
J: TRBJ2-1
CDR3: CASSLEEGTYNEQFF
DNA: TGTGCCAGCAGCTTAGAGGAGGGTACCTACAATGAGCAGTTCTTC

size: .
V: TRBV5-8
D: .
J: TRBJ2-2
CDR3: CASSVRPRDSQYTGELFF
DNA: TGTGCCAGCAGCGTCCGGCCGCGGGACTCCCAGTACACCGGGGAGCTGTTTTTT

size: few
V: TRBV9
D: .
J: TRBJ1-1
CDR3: CASSVPSWTVNTEAFF
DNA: TGTGCCAGCAGCGTTCCCTCATGGACAGTGAACACTGAAGCTTTCTTT

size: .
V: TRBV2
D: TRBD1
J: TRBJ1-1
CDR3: CASSDRTGMAFF
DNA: TGTGCCAGCAGTGATAGGACAGGGATGGCTTTCTTT

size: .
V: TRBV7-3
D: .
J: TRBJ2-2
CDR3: CASSSQGMKTGELFF
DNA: TGTGCCAGCAGCTCCCAGGGGATGAAAACCGGGGAGCTGTTTTTT

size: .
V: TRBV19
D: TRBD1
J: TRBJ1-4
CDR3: CASSAGTVNEKLFF
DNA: TGTGCCAGTAGTGCGGGGACAGTTAATGAAAAACTGTTTTTT

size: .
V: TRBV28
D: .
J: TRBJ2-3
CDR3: CASKAADTDTQYF
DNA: TGTGCCAGCAAGGCGGCCGATACAGATACGCAGTATTTT

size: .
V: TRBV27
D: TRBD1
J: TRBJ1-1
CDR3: CASSLGQLTEAFF
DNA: TGTGCCAGCAGTTTGGGACAGCTAACTGAAGCTTTCTTT

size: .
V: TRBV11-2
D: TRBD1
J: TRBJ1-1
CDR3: CASSTRGQGVRSNTEAFF
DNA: TGTGCCAGCAGCACCCGGGGTCAGGGGGTTAGGTCGAACACTGAAGCTTTCTTT

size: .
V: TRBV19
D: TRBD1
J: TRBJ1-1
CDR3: CASSEGQGPTATEAFF
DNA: TGTGCCAGTAGTGAGGGACAGGGGCCGACCGCCACTGAAGCTTTCTTT

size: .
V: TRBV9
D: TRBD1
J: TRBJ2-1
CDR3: CASSVWDRDYNEQFF
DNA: TGTGCCAGCAGCGTATGGGACAGGGACTACAATGAGCAGTTCTTC

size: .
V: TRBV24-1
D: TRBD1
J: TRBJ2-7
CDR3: CATNFGTGGVYEQYF
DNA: TGTGCCACCAACTTTGGGACAGGGGGAGTCTACGAGCAGTACTTC

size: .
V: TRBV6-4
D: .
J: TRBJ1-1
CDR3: CASSDQQDTEAFF
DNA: TGTGCCAGCAGTGACCAGCAGGACACTGAAGCTTTCTTT

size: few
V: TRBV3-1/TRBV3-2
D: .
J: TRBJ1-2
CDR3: CASSQDGVGFYGYTF
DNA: TGTGCCAGCAGCCAAGATGGAGTCGGTTTCTATGGCTACACCTTC

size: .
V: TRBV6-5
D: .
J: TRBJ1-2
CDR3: CASSYPRGHINYGYTF
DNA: TGTGCCAGCAGTTACCCCCGTGGGCATATTAACTATGGCTACACCTTC

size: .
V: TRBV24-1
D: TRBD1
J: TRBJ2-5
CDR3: CATSDRGQGVETQYF
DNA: TGTGCCACCAGTGACCGCGGACAGGGCGTAGAGACCCAGTACTTC

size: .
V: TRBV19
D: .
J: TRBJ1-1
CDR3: CASSIWYMNTEAFF
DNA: TGTGCCAGTAGTATTTGGTACATGAACACTGAAGCTTTCTTT

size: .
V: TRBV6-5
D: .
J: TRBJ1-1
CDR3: CASSRGQMNTEAFF
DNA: TGTGCCAGCAGTCGAGGACAGATGAACACTGAAGCTTTCTTT

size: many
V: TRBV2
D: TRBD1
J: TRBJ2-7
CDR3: CASTTGAGWEQYF
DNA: TGTGCCAGCACGACAGGGGCTGGGTGGGAGCAGTACTTC

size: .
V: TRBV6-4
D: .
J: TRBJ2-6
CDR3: CASSDTHLASGANVLTF
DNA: TGTGCCAGCAGTGACACCCACCTAGCCTCTGGGGCCAACGTCCTGACTTTC

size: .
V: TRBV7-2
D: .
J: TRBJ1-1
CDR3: CASSPRQVFMNTEAFF
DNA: TGTGCCAGCAGTCCCCGACAGGTTTTCATGAACACTGAAGCTTTCTTT

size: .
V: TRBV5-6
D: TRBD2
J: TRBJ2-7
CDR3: CASSSGLAGEQYF
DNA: TGTGCCAGCAGCTCCGGACTAGCGGGGGAGCAGTACTTC

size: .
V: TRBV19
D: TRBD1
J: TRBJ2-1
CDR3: CASSIAGGSYNEQFF
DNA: TGTGCCAGTAGTATAGCAGGGGGCTCCTACAATGAGCAGTTCTTC